The 5 T cell receptor beta chains below come from one sample, sequenced in a study of T cells in Graves' hyperthyroidism and ophthalmopathy. RNA transcripts were the template for amplifying TCR beta CDR3 regions. The primer set for the first-round RT-PCR of the TCR CDR3 was HTBI. TCRdb re-called the multiplex PCR reads through MiXCR, storing one row per CDR3 protein. The sample carries around 500,000 distinct CDR3 sequences, roughly 15% recorded once. The specimen was blood. Source of these receptors: a woman between 25 and 40 years old with Graves' ophthalmopathy.

This clonotype was seen many times. The chain employs TRBV28 and TRBJ2-5; 12 bases are shared with TRBD1. The germline V gene encodes CDR1 MDHEN and CDR2 SYDVKM. J gave up 5 bases and V 6 bases, and 10 bases lay outside the gene matches. This CDR3 is 16 amino acids long. The CDR3 DNA follows: TGTGCCAGCAGCTCTTCCGGGACAGGGGGCAGGGAGACCCAGTACTTC. Its translation: CASSSSGTGGRETQYF.

This clonotype has more than one count but fewer than ten. This sequence joins TRBV5-4 and TRBJ1-3; no firm D call. Germline assignment: CDR1 SGHNT and CDR2 YYREEE (reference sequence). CDR3 size: 14 residues. The V end was cut by 0 bases, the J end by 6 bases, with 10 bases between. In DNA, the CDR3 is TGTGCCAGCAGCTTGGACAGCCTAAAAAACACCATATATTTT. It specifies CASSLDSLKNTIYF.

In this sample, this clonotype turned up many times. This chain connects TRBV27 to TRBJ2-7; weak D call: TRBD1 (6 bases). Trimming took 6 bases from V and 6 from J, leaving 18 bases between them. In germline, CDR1 is MNHEY, CDR2 SMNVEV (reference sequence). CDR3 length: 14 amino acids. The CDR3 DNA sequence: TGTGCCAGCAGCCCTCTTAGCACAGGGAGCGAGCAGTACTTC. Translation gives CASSPLSTGSEQYF.

This clonotype has at least ten counts. J is TRBJ2-7 and V is TRBV2; D call uncertain. CDR1 SNHLY and CDR2 FYNNEI come from the germline V gene. CDR3 length equals 15 residues. Trimming took off 4 bases at V and 0 bases at J, with 13 bases between the two ends. Here the CDR3 DNA reads TGTGCCAGCAGTGCGGCCAGGCCCAGCTCCTACGAGCAGTACTTC. This sequence encodes CASSAARPSSYEQYF.

The chain links TRBV11-2 to TRBJ2-1, with D tentatively TRBD1 or TRBD2 (5 bases each). V lost 5 bases to trimming and J lost 8 bases, with 22 bases between them. The CDR3 length is 16 residues. Germline assignment: CDR1 SGHAT and CDR2 FQNNGV. The CDR3 bases are TGTGCCAGCAGCCCCGGATCGTCTGGGGGTTTCGATGAGCAGTTCTTC. It encodes CASSPGSSGGFDEQFF.